This T cell receptor beta chain came from a study of T-cell memory formation after mild COVID-19. In the study overall: TCR clusters were largely donor specific. Findings of the study overall: Second-wave clones that peaked on day 37 lacked confirmed SARS-CoV-2 specificity. The appearance of some responding clones in pre-infection memory suggested that cross-reactive memory joined. Among CD4+ contracting clones, most were CM and EM, and CD8+ ones EMRA.

This clonotype showed up just once. The antigen is unknown. Trimming removed 6 bases at V and 10 bases at J, with 13 bases between. CDR1 is SEHNR, CDR2 FQNEAQ, per germline (reference sequence). The CDR3 has 12 amino acids. TCRdb re-analysed the 5' RACE reads in MiXCR, keeping a single row per CDR3 protein. The table has about 250,000 distinct CDR3 sequences, approximately 15% seen once. V and J are TRBV7-9 and TRBJ2-1; TRBD2 is a possible D gene (6 bases). The sequencing sample was made of PBMCs or a T cell subset sorted from them (not recorded which). The receptor comes from an adult woman who had mild COVID-19 (a few samples of this study predate the infection). Cell type and time point are not known. CDR3: CASRRDAGEQFF. The CDR3 DNA follows: TGTGCCAGCAGGAGAGATGCGGGAGAGCAGTTCTTC.